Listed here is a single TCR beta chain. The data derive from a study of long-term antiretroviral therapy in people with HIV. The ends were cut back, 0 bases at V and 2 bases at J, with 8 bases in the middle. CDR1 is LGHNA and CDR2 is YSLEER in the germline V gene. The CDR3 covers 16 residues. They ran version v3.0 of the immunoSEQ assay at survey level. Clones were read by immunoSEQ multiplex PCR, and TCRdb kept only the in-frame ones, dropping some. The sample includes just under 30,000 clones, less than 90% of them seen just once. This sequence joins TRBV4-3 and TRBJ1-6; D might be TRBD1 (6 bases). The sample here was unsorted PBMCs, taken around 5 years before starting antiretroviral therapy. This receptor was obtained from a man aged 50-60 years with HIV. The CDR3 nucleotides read TGCGCCAGCAGCCAAGACGGACAGCCCTATAATTCACCCCTCCACTTT. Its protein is CASSQDGQPYNSPLHF.